This TCR beta chain was sequenced during a study of T cells in Graves' hyperthyroidism and ophthalmopathy. Germline V gene sequence: CDR1 MNHNS, CDR2 SASEGT. With 1 base removed from V and 8 bases from J, the gap between germline ends came to 12 bases. This CDR3 spans 14 amino acids. In its sample, this clonotype was seen many times. The blood sample predates any ophthalmopathy symptoms, coming from first hyperthyroidism diagnosis. Using RNA transcripts as the source, TCR beta CDR3 regions were amplified. Carried out on the TCR CDR3, a first-round RT-PCR used the HTBI primer set. Each CDR3 protein is one row after TCRdb ran MiXCR on the multiplex PCR reads. This table has roughly 500,000 distinct CDR3 sequences, about 14% appearing once.

The receptor's source is a woman aged 25 to 39 with Graves' hyperthyroidism that later progressed to Graves' ophthalmopathy. The rearrangement links TRBV6-1 to TRBJ2-1, with a weak D call TRBD2 (6 bases). The material sequenced was blood. The CDR3 protein is CASSEVGASDEQFF. The CDR3 DNA is TGTGCCAGCAGTGAAGTTGGGGCTAGCGATGAGCAGTTCTTC.